This T cell receptor (beta chain) is drawn from a study of CD8 T cells in Susac syndrome. Trimming left V 0 bases short and J 4 bases short, with 16 bases between. This CDR3 has 15 amino acids. Germline CDR1 DFQATT, CDR2 SNEGSKA (reference sequence). Points from the study as a whole: The peak of CD8+ clonal expansion in Susac was seen in TEMRA cells and active patients. The relatively small number of individuals in the TCR sequencing and HLA analysis was acknowledged by the study.

Turning to this clonotype: The antigen remains unidentified.

An amount of RNA that ranged from about 0.45 to 1 ug was reverse transcribed with random hexamers. In TCRdb, the immunoSEQ multiplex PCR reads were re-called with MiXCR into one record per CDR3 protein. The data contain about 110,000 distinct CDR3 sequences, around 94% of them singletons. Patients with Susac syndrome met diagnostic criteria defined recently for definite or probable disease. The chain joins TRBV20-1 to TRBJ2-7; D unclear. Material: CD8+ T cells from PBMCs. This TCR was recovered from a human donor with Susac syndrome. The CDR3 DNA follows: TGCAGTGCTAGAGATCCCCGTAACGTTACTTACGAGCAGTACTTC. It is translated as CSARDPRNVTYEQYF.